What follows describes a single T cell receptor beta chain. The record originates from a study of blood T cell repertoires in COVID-19. Study information: The samples span acute and convalescent COVID-19 from the United States, Italy and Spain. Sample material is recorded as cDNA or gDNA derived from T cells, B-cell-depleted T cells, or PBMCs.

Under the authors' procedure: Nucleated cell number was recorded as an estimate derived from reference gene primer amplification. Profiled with immunoSEQ multiplex PCR; TCRdb holds only in-frame clones, not every one. D and trimming were read from the DNA, whereas the V and J calls and clone size are those reported in that table. The sample carries 100,000 or so clones, about 90% recorded once. Trimming removed 2 bases at V and 1 base at J, with 8 bases between. The CDR3 is 14 residues long. CDR1 MNHEY and CDR2 SMNVEV come from the germline V gene (reference sequence). The sample comprised peripheral blood. The chain couples TRBV27 to TRBJ2-5, with D hard to call. This TCR came from a man aged 50 or older with acute or convalescent COVID-19. DNA of the CDR3: TGTGCCAGCAGTTTAGTGGCTTCCCAAGAGACCCAGTACTTC. This sequence encodes CASSLVASQETQYF.